Listed below are T cell receptor beta chains from one sample, sequenced in a study of cytomegalovirus exposure and HLA in healthy donors. TCRdb's table, derived via immunoSEQ multiplex PCR, lists solely in-frame clones and lacks some. Among about 150,000 clones listed, roughly three quarters were seen once. Sequences were obtained from PBMCs. All receptors come from a woman in her thirties or forties in good health and CMV-seropositive. Each CDR3 is given with its conserved first and last residue. The order of the fields is V gene, CDR3 length, J gene, CDR3 protein.

v_gene: TRBV5-1
len: 13
j_gene: TRBJ2-1
CDR3aa: CASSLVTLNEQFF

v_gene: TRBV10-3
len: 14
j_gene: TRBJ1-1
CDR3aa: CATAPTGENTEAFF

v_gene: TRBV5-5
len: 14
j_gene: TRBJ2-7
CDR3aa: CASSPVTGDYEQYF

v_gene: TRBV5-1
len: 15
j_gene: TRBJ1-6
CDR3aa: CASSLAGERNSPLHF

v_gene: TRBV19
len: 14
j_gene: TRBJ1-1
CDR3aa: CASSVPARATEAFF

v_gene: TRBV7-3
len: 11
j_gene: TRBJ2-5
CDR3aa: CASSQGGTQYF

v_gene: TRBV4-1
len: 13
j_gene: TRBJ2-3
CDR3aa: CASKSAGAHTQYF

v_gene: TRBV30
len: 15
j_gene: TRBJ1-6
CDR3aa: CAWSHRGGAVSPLHF

v_gene: TRBV5-5
len: 14
j_gene: TRBJ2-7
CDR3aa: CASSSGGGAYEQYF

v_gene: TRBV2
len: 16
j_gene: TRBJ1-1
CDR3aa: CASNDPGTGEEAEAFF

v_gene: TRBV27
len: 12
j_gene: TRBJ2-1
CDR3aa: CASSLRVGEQFF

v_gene: TRBV19
len: 14
j_gene: TRBJ1-3
CDR3aa: CASSGDRSVDTIYF

v_gene: TRBV5-1
len: 16
j_gene: TRBJ2-1
CDR3aa: CASSLDSGRGVNEQFF

v_gene: TRBV27
len: 14
j_gene: TRBJ1-2
CDR3aa: CASSLSGRGQGYTF

v_gene: TRBV6-1
len: 15
j_gene: TRBJ2-7
CDR3aa: CASSELGTGVSEQYF

v_gene: TRBV2
len: 17
j_gene: TRBJ2-5
CDR3aa: CASSPPFASGGDETQYF

v_gene: TRBV7-8
len: 15
j_gene: TRBJ1-2
CDR3aa: CASSLRGLAVRGYTF

v_gene: TRBV9
len: 16
j_gene: TRBJ2-2
CDR3aa: CASSATSGVNTGELFF

v_gene: TRBV6-1
len: 15
j_gene: TRBJ1-2
CDR3aa: CASKGQGSGNYGYTF

v_gene: TRBV4-1
len: 17
j_gene: TRBJ1-4
CDR3aa: CASSQFGTGATNEKLFF

v_gene: TRBV7-2
len: 14
j_gene: TRBJ2-1
CDR3aa: CALGGISSYNEQFF

v_gene: TRBV10-3
len: 14
j_gene: TRBJ1-1
CDR3aa: CAISELGGNTEAFF

v_gene: TRBV5-1
len: 16
j_gene: TRBJ2-7
CDR3aa: CASSLMETSVTYEQYF

v_gene: TRBV4-3
len: 13
j_gene: TRBJ1-5
CDR3aa: CASSQVRNQPQHF

v_gene: TRBV6-4
len: 15
j_gene: TRBJ2-1
CDR3aa: CASSDQGLEDNEQFF

v_gene: TRBV5-4
len: 15
j_gene: TRBJ2-5
CDR3aa: CASSLAGRNQETQYF

v_gene: TRBV28
len: 14
j_gene: TRBJ1-5
CDR3aa: CASSRGQEDQPQHF

v_gene: TRBV30
len: 14
j_gene: TRBJ1-3
CDR3aa: CAWSVSFSGNTIYF

v_gene: TRBV4-1
len: 17
j_gene: TRBJ1-2
CDR3aa: CASSQVSLGQLNYGYTF

v_gene: TRBV6-5
len: 14
j_gene: TRBJ2-3
CDR3aa: CASSQRLDTDTQYF

v_gene: TRBV7-8
len: 14
j_gene: TRBJ2-1
CDR3aa: CASSSTRGRDEQFF

v_gene: TRBV29-1
len: 15
j_gene: TRBJ1-2
CDR3aa: CSVDGQSSSYYGYTF

v_gene: TRBV19
len: 15
j_gene: TRBJ2-1
CDR3aa: CASTVGTSATNEQFF

v_gene: TRBV5-1
len: 14
j_gene: TRBJ1-2
CDR3aa: CASGDSSPRYGYTF

v_gene: TRBV29-1
len: 14
j_gene: TRBJ2-1
CDR3aa: CSVNRDAAYNEQFF

v_gene: TRBV5-5
len: 16
j_gene: TRBJ1-4
CDR3aa: CASSLAGDRVGEKLFF

v_gene: TRBV5-6
len: 11
j_gene: TRBJ1-2
CDR3aa: CASSLEEGYTF

v_gene: TRBV11-2
len: 15
j_gene: TRBJ2-7
CDR3aa: CASSSTGTGGYEQYF

v_gene: TRBV6-6
len: 13
j_gene: TRBJ2-7
CDR3aa: CASSPSGGYEQYF

v_gene: TRBV30
len: 14
j_gene: TRBJ2-2
CDR3aa: CAWNWRRGTGELFF

v_gene: TRBV28
len: 15
j_gene: TRBJ1-4
CDR3aa: CASRAPGGLNEKLFF

v_gene: TRBV7-2
len: 17
j_gene: TRBJ2-1
CDR3aa: CASSLARLAGGVNEQFF

v_gene: TRBV14
len: 14
j_gene: TRBJ1-1
CDR3aa: CASSQFILNTEAFF

v_gene: TRBV19
len: 15
j_gene: TRBJ1-5
CDR3aa: CASSIDRGTNQPQHF

v_gene: TRBV30
len: 14
j_gene: TRBJ1-4
CDR3aa: CAWQTGHLNEKLFF

v_gene: TRBV5-5
len: 15
j_gene: TRBJ2-1
CDR3aa: CASSLWQGSYNEQFF

v_gene: TRBV7-9
len: 13
j_gene: TRBJ1-1
CDR3aa: CASSLREATEAFF

v_gene: TRBV5-4
len: 12
j_gene: TRBJ1-2
CDR3aa: CASSLEDSGYTF

v_gene: TRBV29-1
len: 13
j_gene: TRBJ2-5
CDR3aa: CSVAGTGGETQYF

v_gene: TRBV4-1
len: 18
j_gene: TRBJ2-1
CDR3aa: CASSQDKTSPQPREKQFF

v_gene: TRBV30
len: 16
j_gene: TRBJ2-1
CDR3aa: CAWARDNFGSYNEQFF